A single sample is the source of the 3 T cell receptor beta chains below, sequenced in a study of blood T cell repertoires in COVID-19. Clones were read by immunoSEQ multiplex PCR, and TCRdb kept only the in-frame ones, dropping some. The sample carries some 380,000 clones, approximately 91% recorded once. Sequencing was performed on PBMCs or T cells enriched from blood (not recorded which). The source is a woman aged 35 to 49 with acute COVID-19.

The genes are TRBV9 and TRBJ1-6; possible D gene TRBD1, 6 bases. The CDR3 extends over 18 amino acids. The ends were cut back, 5 bases at V and 0 bases at J, with 18 bases in the middle. Germline assignment: CDR1 SGDLS and CDR2 YYNGEE. DNA for the CDR3: TGTGCCAGCAGTCCCAACTGGGGGCCTAGCTCCTATAATTCACCCCTCCACTTT. Encoded protein: CASSPNWGPSSYNSPLHF. The variable domain in full, completed from reference TRBV9 and TRBJ1-6, reads DSGVTQTPKHLITATGQRVTLRCSPRSGDLSVYWYQQSLDQGLQFLIQYYNGEERAKGNILERFSAQQFPDLHSELNLSSLELGDSALYFCASSPNWGPSSYNSPLHFGNGTRLTVT.

This rearrangement joins TRBV18 to TRBJ1-2; 12 nucleotides align to TRBD1. The CDR3 length is 15 residues. Germline V CDR1 and CDR2: KGHSH, LQKENI. The V gene end was trimmed by 4 bases and the J gene end by 2 bases; junction bases not matched to a gene: 2. CDR3 sequence: CASSLGTGGNYGYTF. The CDR3 DNA sequence: TGTGCCAGCTCACTGGGGACAGGGGGCAACTATGGCTACACCTTC.

This chain uses TRBV18 with TRBJ2-6; the D gene is possibly TRBD1 (5 bases). Germline CDR1 is KGHSH and CDR2 is LQKENI. V was shortened by 3 bases and J by 4 bases, with 7 bases between the two germline ends. This CDR3 spans 14 amino acids. This CDR3 reads CASSPGPGANVLTF. The CDR3 region has the DNA TGTGCCAGCTCACCGGGGCCCGGGGCCAACGTCCTGACTTTC.